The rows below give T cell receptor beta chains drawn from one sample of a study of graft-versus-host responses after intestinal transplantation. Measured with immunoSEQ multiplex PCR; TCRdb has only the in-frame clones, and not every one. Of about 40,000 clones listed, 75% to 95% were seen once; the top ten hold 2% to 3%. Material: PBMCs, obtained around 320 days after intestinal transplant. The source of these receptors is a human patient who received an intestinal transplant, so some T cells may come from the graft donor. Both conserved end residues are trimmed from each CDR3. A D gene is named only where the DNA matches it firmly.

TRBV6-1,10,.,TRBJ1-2,ATYSLPYGYT
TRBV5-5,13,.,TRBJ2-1,ASSPLRGWFNEQF
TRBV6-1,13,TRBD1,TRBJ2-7,ASSVIPGQGYEQY
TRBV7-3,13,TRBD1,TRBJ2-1,ASSLATGEYNEQF
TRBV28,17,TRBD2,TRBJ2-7,ASSLRPLTSTSGMYEQY
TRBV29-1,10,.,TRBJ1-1,SVTVMNTEAF
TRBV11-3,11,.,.,ASSLDRGYEQY
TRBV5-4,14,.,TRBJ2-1,ASSLADQPTYNEQF
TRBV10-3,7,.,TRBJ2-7,AAGREQY
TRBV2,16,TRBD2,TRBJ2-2,ASSAAVAGVGNTGELF
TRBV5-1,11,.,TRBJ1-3,ASRIDAGNTIY
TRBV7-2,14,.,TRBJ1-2,ASSLGSGGAHWGYT
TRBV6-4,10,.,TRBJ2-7,ASSDGSYEQY
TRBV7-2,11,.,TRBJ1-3,ASTKNLGNTIY
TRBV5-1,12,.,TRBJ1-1,ASSLATANTEAF
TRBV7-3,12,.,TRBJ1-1,ASSLGGQDTEAF
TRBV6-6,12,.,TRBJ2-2,ASTDTDYTGELF
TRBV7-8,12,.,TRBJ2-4,ASSLGTPVNIQY
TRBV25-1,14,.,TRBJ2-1,ASSGLDARSYNEQF
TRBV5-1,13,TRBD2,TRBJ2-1,ASRPSGPYFHEQF
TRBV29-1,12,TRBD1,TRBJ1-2,SVEDAKGADGYT
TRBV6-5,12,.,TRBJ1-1,ASTSGGVWTEAF
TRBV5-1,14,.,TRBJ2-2,ASRYRGEVNTGELF
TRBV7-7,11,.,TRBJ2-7,ASSLARSGEQY
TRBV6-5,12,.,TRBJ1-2,ASSYLSQDDGYT
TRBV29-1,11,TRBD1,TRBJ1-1,SVETGEGVEAF
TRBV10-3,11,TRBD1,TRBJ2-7,AISDLTGDEQY
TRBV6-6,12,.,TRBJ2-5,ASSFGQQQETQY
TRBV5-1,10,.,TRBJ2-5,ASSRGQETQY
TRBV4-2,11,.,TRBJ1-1,ASSQDGGTEAF
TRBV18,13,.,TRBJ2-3,ASSREPLVSDTQY
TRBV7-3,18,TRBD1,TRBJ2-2,ASSLTLETGGLSNTGELF
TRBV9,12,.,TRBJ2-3,ASSPEGSTDTQY
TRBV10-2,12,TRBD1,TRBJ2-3,ASIGQGGTDTQY
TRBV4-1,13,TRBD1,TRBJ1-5,ASSRQLTGDKPQH
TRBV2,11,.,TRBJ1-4,ASSGQVNEKLF
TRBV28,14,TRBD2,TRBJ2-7,ASSSQTSGSSYEQY
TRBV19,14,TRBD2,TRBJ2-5,ASSIGTSGRKETQY
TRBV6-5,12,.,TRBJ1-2,ASTRAGLTYGYT
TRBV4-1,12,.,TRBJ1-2,ASSQDGRDYGYT
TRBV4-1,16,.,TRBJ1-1,ASSQDRQGFPRNTEAF
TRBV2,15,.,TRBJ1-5,ASSLTQGGYGNQPQH
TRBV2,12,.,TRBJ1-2,AATQGVGDYGYT
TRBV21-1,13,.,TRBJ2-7,ASMWNGTSPYEQY
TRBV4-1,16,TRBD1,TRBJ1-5,ASSQDPGDRGWGQPQH
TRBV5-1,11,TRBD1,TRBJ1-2,ASRNTGDYGYT